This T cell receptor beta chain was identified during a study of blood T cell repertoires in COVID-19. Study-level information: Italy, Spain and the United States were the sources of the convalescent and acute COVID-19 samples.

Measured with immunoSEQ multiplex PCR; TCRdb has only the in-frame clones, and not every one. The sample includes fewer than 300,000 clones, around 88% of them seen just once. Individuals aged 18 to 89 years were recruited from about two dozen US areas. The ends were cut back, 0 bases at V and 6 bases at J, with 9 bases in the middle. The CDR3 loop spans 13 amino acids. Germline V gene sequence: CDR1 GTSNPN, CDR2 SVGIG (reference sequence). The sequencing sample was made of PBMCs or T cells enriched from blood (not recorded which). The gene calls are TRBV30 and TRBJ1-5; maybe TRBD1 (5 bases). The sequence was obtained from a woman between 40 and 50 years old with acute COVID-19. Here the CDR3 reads CAWSVREGQPQHF. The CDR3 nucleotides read TGTGCCTGGAGTGTCAGGGAGGGTCAGCCCCAGCATTTT. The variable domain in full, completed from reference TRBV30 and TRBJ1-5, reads SQTIHQWPATLVQPVGSPLSLECTVEGTSNPNLYWYRQAAGRGLQLLFYSVGIGQISSEVPQNLSASRPQDRQFILSSKKLLLSDSGFYLCAWSVREGQPQHFGDGTRLSIL.